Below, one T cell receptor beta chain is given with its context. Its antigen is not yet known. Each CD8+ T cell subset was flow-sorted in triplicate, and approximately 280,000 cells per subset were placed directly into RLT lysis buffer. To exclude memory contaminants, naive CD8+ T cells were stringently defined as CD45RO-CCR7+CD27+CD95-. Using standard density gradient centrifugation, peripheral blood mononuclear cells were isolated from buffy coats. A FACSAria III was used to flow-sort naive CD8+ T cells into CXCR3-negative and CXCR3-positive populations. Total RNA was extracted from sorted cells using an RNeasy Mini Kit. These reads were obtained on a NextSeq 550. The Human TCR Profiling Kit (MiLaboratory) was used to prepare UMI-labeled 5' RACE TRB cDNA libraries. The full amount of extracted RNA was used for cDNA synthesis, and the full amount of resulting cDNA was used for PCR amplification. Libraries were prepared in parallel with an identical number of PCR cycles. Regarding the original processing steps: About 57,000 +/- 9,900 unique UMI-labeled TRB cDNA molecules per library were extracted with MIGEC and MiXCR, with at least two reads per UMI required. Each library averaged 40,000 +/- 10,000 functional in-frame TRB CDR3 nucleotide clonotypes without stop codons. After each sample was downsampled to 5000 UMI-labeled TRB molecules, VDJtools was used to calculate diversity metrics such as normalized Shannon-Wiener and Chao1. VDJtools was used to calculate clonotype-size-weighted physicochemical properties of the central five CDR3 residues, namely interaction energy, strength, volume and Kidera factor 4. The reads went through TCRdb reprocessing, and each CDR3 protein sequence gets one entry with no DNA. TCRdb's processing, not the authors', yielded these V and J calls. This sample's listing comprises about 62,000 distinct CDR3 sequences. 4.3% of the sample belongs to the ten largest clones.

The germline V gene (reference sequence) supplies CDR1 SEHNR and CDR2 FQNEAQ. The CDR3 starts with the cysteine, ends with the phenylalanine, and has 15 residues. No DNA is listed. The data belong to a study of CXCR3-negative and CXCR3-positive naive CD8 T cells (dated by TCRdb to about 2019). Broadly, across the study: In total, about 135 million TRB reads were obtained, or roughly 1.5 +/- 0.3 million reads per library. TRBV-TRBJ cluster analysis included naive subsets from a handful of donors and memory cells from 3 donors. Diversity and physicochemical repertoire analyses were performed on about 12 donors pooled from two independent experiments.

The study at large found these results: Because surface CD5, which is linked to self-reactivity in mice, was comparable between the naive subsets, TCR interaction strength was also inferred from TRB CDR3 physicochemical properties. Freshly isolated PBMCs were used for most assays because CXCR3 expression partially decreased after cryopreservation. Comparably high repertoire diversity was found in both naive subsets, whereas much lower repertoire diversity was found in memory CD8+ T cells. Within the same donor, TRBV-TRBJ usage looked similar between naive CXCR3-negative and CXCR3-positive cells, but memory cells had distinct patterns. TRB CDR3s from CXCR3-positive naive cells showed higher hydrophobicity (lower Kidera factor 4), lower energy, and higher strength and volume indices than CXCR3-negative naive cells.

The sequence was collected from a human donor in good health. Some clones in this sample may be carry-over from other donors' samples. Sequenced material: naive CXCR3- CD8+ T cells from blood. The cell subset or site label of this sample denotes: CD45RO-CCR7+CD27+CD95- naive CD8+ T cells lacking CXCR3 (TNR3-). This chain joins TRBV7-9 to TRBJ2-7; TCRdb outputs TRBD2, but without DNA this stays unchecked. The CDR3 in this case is CASSLIGGPGTEQYF.